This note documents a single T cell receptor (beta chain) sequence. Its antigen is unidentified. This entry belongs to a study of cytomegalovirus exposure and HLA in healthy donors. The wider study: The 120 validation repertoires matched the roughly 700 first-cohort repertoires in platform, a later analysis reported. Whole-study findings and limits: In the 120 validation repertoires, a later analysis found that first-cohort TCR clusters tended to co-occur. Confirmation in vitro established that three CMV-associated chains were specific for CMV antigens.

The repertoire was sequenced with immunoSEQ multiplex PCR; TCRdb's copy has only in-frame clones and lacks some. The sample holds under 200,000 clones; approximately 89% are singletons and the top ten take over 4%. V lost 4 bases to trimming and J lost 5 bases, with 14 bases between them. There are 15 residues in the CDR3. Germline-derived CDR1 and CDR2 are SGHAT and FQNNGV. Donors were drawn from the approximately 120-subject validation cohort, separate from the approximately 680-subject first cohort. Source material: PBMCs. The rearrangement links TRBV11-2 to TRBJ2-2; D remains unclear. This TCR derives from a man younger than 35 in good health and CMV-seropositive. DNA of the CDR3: TGTGCCAGCAGCTCCACCTCTCTAGTAACCGGGGAGCTGTTTTTT. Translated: CASSSTSLVTGELFF.